One TCR beta chain is described in this entry. Its antigen is unidentified. PCR used 60 Vbeta primers and 13 Jbeta primers. Sequenced by immunoSEQ multiplex PCR; TCRdb stores in-frame clones only, minus some. The data contain 130,000 to 150,000 clones, about 80% of them singletons. These data are taken from a study of cytomegalovirus exposure and HLA in healthy donors. Findings and caveats of the study: In a later analysis, TCR association rates varied by HLA locus: DRB1 most, HLA-C fewest. Associated with cytomegalovirus, according to the listing, were some 180 TCR beta chains. It was reported that TCR beta sequences correctly inferred the HLA-A and HLA-B alleles for most subjects.

Unrecorded immune exposure was likely among donors, who were nominally healthy when sampled. With V trimmed by 2 bases and J by 2 bases, 4 bases remained unmatched. Per germline, CDR1 SGHVS and CDR2 FQNEAQ. The CDR3 totals 15 residues. The origin of this receptor is a man aged 18-30 years in good health and CMV-seronegative. This chain links TRBV7-8 with TRBJ2-5; 8 nucleotides agree with TRBD1. Input material: PBMCs. The CDR3 here is CASSLMTGEQETQYF. The DNA of the CDR3 is TGTGCCAGCAGCTTAATGACAGGGGAACAAGAGACCCAGTACTTC.